The 2 T cell receptor beta chains in this list originate from one sample, sequenced in a study of technical replicates of blood from a few donors. Sequenced by immunoSEQ multiplex PCR; TCRdb stores in-frame clones only, minus some. The sample carries 100,000 or so clones, roughly 96% recorded once. Input material: T cells isolated from PBMCs. Every receptor here comes from a human donor in good health.

The chain couples TRBV27 to TRBJ2-2, with 11 bases identical to TRBD2. The CDR3 totals 16 residues. The junction had 6 bases not matched to a gene; V was cut back by 5 bases and J by 4 bases. Germline-derived CDR1 and CDR2 are MNHEY and SMNVEV (reference sequence). Here the CDR3 reads CASSPGLAASTGELFF. The DNA of the CDR3 is TGTGCCAGCAGTCCGGGACTAGCGGCGTCCACCGGGGAGCTGTTTTTT.

This chain links TRBV6-1 with TRBJ2-3; D call uncertain. The germline V gene encodes CDR1 MNHNS and CDR2 SASEGT. CDR3 size: 14 residues. The V and J ends lost 4 bases and 2 bases respectively, with 10 bases between them. The chain's CDR3 is CASSVGRYTDTQYF. Written as DNA, the CDR3 is TGTGCCAGCAGTGTTGGCAGGTACACAGATACGCAGTATTTT.